This T cell receptor beta chain was sequenced during a study of blood T cell repertoires in COVID-19 (dated by TCRdb to the early 2020s). With respect to the entire study: Samples covering the acute and convalescent phases of COVID-19 were provided by collaborators in the United States, Italy and Spain. The material from the prospective study consisted of cDNA or gDNA derived from T cells, B-cell-depleted T cells, or PBMCs. Deeply sampled blood TCRbeta repertoires from subjects exposed to, actively infected with, or recovered from COVID-19 were included in the dataset. The repertoires were released in a freely available public database intended as a resource for research on the immune response to SARS-CoV-2. The samples were drawn from the first 160 participants of the ongoing ImmuneRACE study and from some 1,300 subjects provided by 6 global collaborators. A de-identified subject ID, COVID-19 status, age in years and sex were almost always included in the sample metadata. Where available, HLA class I and class II types were taken from metadata supplied by the sample provider and were not determined by assay-based typing.

The full study reports these points: Clinical and demographic metadata were provided uncurated, with the amount varying by source and participant.

TCRbeta CDR3 regions were amplified from genomic DNA using the immunoSEQ Assay, a bias-controlled multiplex PCR. The authors' pipeline ran thus. Within the assay, amplification of reference gene primers was used to estimate how many nucleated cells each sample contained. Sequence reads were collapsed and filtered to measure the absolute abundance of every unique TCRbeta CDR3 rearrangement. For each sample, productive Simpson clonality was calculated as the square root of Simpson's diversity index over productive rearrangements. In its TCRdb copy, this immuneACCESS table keeps in-frame sequences only and misses some clones. Where compared with another copy, unresolved V genes explain less than half of these, and the others have no known cause. V and J calls and clone size are copied from that table; D and trimming were computed from the DNA. In this sample the table shows 100,000 to 150,000 clones, 75% to 85% of which occur a single time. The ten largest make up around 37% of the sample.

The collaborating institutions used their own protocols to collect whole blood in K2EDTA tubes. For TCRbeta analysis, collaborator samples were shipped as frozen whole blood, as isolated PBMCs, or as DNA extracted from either sample type. As regards this clone: The clone's antigen remains unknown. Qualities for individual bases were not recorded, and no much larger clone is one base off.

This clonotype originated in a man aged 35 to 55 with active or convalescent COVID-19. The material sequenced was peripheral blood.

The DNA sequence reads TGTGCCACCAGGGGGGACAGACCAAGCGAAGCTTTCTTT. It translates to CATRGDRPSEAFF. The chain uses TRBV24-1 and TRBJ1-1, and TRBD1 matches 7 of the central bases. Including the terminal cysteine and phenylalanine, the CDR3 comprises 13 residues. The kept DNA is CDR3 alone, 39 bases in frame from the first base. Trimming removed 7 bases from V and 8 bases from J; the gene matches leave 9 bases unexplained. CDR1 KGHDR and CDR2 SFDVKD are derived from the germline V gene.